This passage covers 3 T cell receptor beta chains from one sample sequenced in a study of shared clonotypes between healthy human individuals. Measured with immunoSEQ multiplex PCR; TCRdb has only the in-frame clones, and not every one. Of some 2,000,000 clones in the sample, 95% are singletons; the top ten hold less than 0.15%. Sequenced material: naive CD4+ T cells sorted from blood. Described subset: CD45RA+ positively selected. These receptors were taken from a young man in good health.

The chain couples TRBV30 to TRBJ1-2; 10 bases agree with TRBD1. In germline, CDR1 is GTSNPN, CDR2 SVGIG (reference sequence). V shed 0 bases and J 7 bases; nucleotides not matched to a gene: 8. The length of the CDR3 is 15 residues. CDR3 loop: CAWSVQWTGGVGYTF. CDR3 sequence (DNA): TGTGCCTGGAGTGTACAGTGGACAGGGGGTGTTGGCTACACCTTC.

The sample holds one count of this clone. The chain is built from TRBV27 and TRBJ1-1; D remains unclear. V lost 6 bases and J lost 2, with 13 bases in between. CDR3 length: 14 residues. Looked up from germline, CDR1 is MNHEY and CDR2 is SMNVEV (reference sequence). The CDR3 loop reads CASRAGVTNTEAFF. CDR3 nucleotide sequence: TGTGCCAGCAGGGCTGGAGTAACAAACACTGAAGCTTTCTTT.

A note on this clone: At the DNA level, this CDR3 is encoded by other sequences in the same sample as well. The chain joins TRBV5-1 to TRBJ2-7, with D possibly matching TRBD1 (6 bases). The CDR3 consists of 14 residues. The ends were cut back, 5 bases at V and 0 bases at J, with 12 bases in the middle. CDR1 is SGHRS and CDR2 is YFSETQ in the germline V gene. The CDR3, as DNA: TGCGCCAGCAGTCTTACAGGGAGCTCCTACGAGCAGTACTTC. This sequence encodes CASSLTGSSYEQYF. Combining the CDR3 with reference TRBV5-1 and TRBJ2-7 gives the whole variable domain KAGVTQTPRYLIKTRGQQVTLSCSPISGHRSVSWYQQTPGQGLQFLFEYFSETQRNKGNFPGRFSGRQFSNSRSEMNVSTLELGDSALYLCASSLTGSSYEQYFGPGTRLTVT.